These 19 T cell receptor beta chains were all obtained from the same sample, sequenced in a study of PD-1 blockade in classical Hodgkin lymphoma. The repertoire was sequenced with immunoSEQ multiplex PCR; TCRdb's copy has only in-frame clones and lacks some. The repertoire holds about 9,700 clones, with around 79% as singletons. Stated time point: cycle 4 day 1 (C4D1), after 6 weeks of nivolumab. Relapse after autologous stem cell transplantation occurred in every patient, and brentuximab vedotin exposure varied. Using magnetic negative selection, the CD4+ T cells were separated out of thawed PBMCs. Sequences were derived from CD4+ T cells from blood, sampled before the fourth cycle of nivolumab. The receptor set was obtained from a human donor with classical Hodgkin lymphoma.

This chain joins TRBV18 and TRBJ2-5; a weak D match, TRBD1 (5 bases). CDR3 length: 13 residues. V was cut by 5 bases and J by 3 bases, with 10 bases left in between. CDR1 is KGHSH, CDR2 LQKENI, per germline. As DNA, the CDR3 is TGTGCCAGCTCAGAAGGGGCGAAAGAGACCCAGTACTTC. Its translation is CASSEGAKETQYF.

V gene TRBV6-6 combines with J gene TRBJ1-4; a possible D gene is TRBD1 (5 bases). CDR3 length equals 13 residues. V lost 10 bases and J lost 4, with 13 bases in between. Germline V gene data show CDR1 as MNHNY and CDR2 as SVGAGI (reference sequence). CDR3 sequence reads: CAITGAGNEKLFF. CDR3 nucleotides: TGTGCCATCACCGGGGCCGGTAATGAAAAACTGTTTTTT.

V usage is TRBV5-1 and J usage is TRBJ1-1; weak D call: TRBD1 (5 bases). Germline-derived CDR1 and CDR2 are SGHRS and YFSETQ. Between the trimmed V and J ends, which lost 0 bases and 1 base, there was a span of 10 bases. This CDR3 region has 15 residues. CDR3 sequence (DNA): TGCGCCAGCAGCTTGGATCCAGGGAAGAACACTGAAGCTTTCTTT. Protein: CASSLDPGKNTEAFF.

The chain couples TRBV4-3 to TRBJ2-3, with 7 bases that match TRBD1. After removal of 5 bases from V and 1 base from J, the junction contained 15 bases not matched to a gene. Germline values: CDR1 LGHNA, CDR2 YSLEER. The CDR3 runs to 18 residues. The CDR3 bases are TGCGCCAGCAGCTCTTCCCTTGGTAGGGGGCGTGGCACAGATACGCAGTATTTT. Translated, it gives CASSSSLGRGRGTDTQYF.

The chain couples TRBV29-1 to TRBJ1-2, with D perhaps TRBD1 (5 bases). V was cut by 3 bases and J by 13 bases, with 15 bases left in between. CDR1 is SQVTM, CDR2 ANQGSEA, per germline. The CDR3 runs to 11 residues. The CDR3 nucleotides are TGCAGCGTTGATCTTGGCAGGGTAGGCACCTTC. It yields the protein CSVDLGRVGTF.

With regard to this clone: The sample holds other DNA sequences that translate to the same CDR3. The chain employs TRBV28 and TRBJ1-1; D is perhaps TRBD1 (5 bases). From germline, CDR1 is MDHEN and CDR2 SYDVKM. The V gene lost 2 bases and the J gene lost 1 base, with 11 bases spanning the gap. The CDR3 runs 15 residues. The CDR3 is CASSLGGRPNTEAFF. The DNA of the CDR3 is TGTGCCAGCAGTTTAGGGGGACGGCCGAACACTGAAGCTTTCTTT.

The sample holds one count of this clone. The genes are TRBV7-3 and TRBJ2-2; D is uncertain. CDR1 SGHTA and CDR2 FQGTGA come from the germline V gene. The germline V and J ends were trimmed by 4 bases and 3 bases, with 3 bases remaining between them. CDR3 length: 12 residues. This CDR3 is CASSSDTGELFF. DNA of the CDR3: TGTGCCAGCAGCTCAGACACCGGGGAGCTGTTTTTT.

This clone showed up just a few times. The chain employs TRBV6-1 and TRBJ1-5; perhaps TRBD1 as D (6 bases). This CDR3 spans 13 amino acids. CDR1 is MNHNS and CDR2 is SASEGT in the germline V gene. Between the trimmed V and J ends, which lost 8 bases and 0 bases, there was a span of 8 bases. CDR3 amino acids: CASLQGSNQPQHF. CDR3 in DNA: TGTGCCAGCCTACAGGGTAGCAATCAGCCCCAGCATTTT.

The rearrangement links TRBV27 to TRBJ2-7; 11 bases match TRBD1. The CDR3 is made up of 15 amino acids. CDR1 MNHEY and CDR2 SMNVEV come from the germline V gene (reference sequence). Trimming took 4 bases from V and 0 from J; bases not matched to a gene: 2. CDR3 protein: CASSWDRGSSYEQYF. CDR3 DNA sequence: TGTGCCAGCAGTTGGGACAGGGGGAGCTCCTACGAGCAGTACTTC.

This sequence joins TRBV28 and TRBJ1-2; the match to TRBD1 covers 8 bases. Germline CDR1 MDHEN, CDR2 SYDVKM. J lost 0 bases, V lost 5 bases, and 8 bases had no gene match. The CDR3 spans 16 residues. Here the CDR3 reads CASSRQGKGPNYGYTF. In DNA, the CDR3 is TGTGCCAGCAGTAGACAGGGGAAGGGTCCTAACTATGGCTACACCTTC.

The CDR3, as DNA: TGTGCCAGCAGCTCTACAGGGTACAATTCACCCCTCCACTTT. Encoded protein: CASSSTGYNSPLHF. The rearrangement uses TRBV11-1 and TRBJ1-6; tentatively, D is TRBD1 (6 bases). The CDR3 loop spans 14 amino acids. Germline CDR1 is SGHAT and CDR2 is FQDESV (reference sequence). V lost 4 bases and J 7 bases, leaving 11 bases between the germline ends.

The chain is built from TRBV5-8 and TRBJ1-1; 7 bases fit TRBD1. The CDR3 consists of 16 residues. Germline V lookup: CDR1 SGHTS, CDR2 YDEGEE. Trimming at V came to 4 bases and at J to 1 base, leaving 10 bases not matched to a gene. The CDR3 loop reads CASSTGAPLKNTEAFF. CDR3 nucleotides: TGTGCCAGCAGCACAGGGGCGCCCCTCAAGAACACTGAAGCTTTCTTT.

CDR3 sequence reads: CASSPGWSGGGTDTQYF. The DNA for the CDR3 is TGTGCCAGCAGCCCGGGATGGAGCGGGGGGGGCACAGATACGCAGTATTTT. V usage is TRBV7-9 and J usage is TRBJ2-3, with TRBD2 matching 10 bases. J gave up 1 base and V 5 bases, and 9 bases lay outside the gene matches. Germline CDR1 reads SEHNR; CDR2 reads FQNEAQ (reference sequence). The CDR3 sequence is 17 residues long.

This clone is a singleton in its sample. This chain joins TRBV15 and TRBJ2-1; perhaps TRBD2 as D (5 bases). The length of the CDR3 is 12 residues. Germline CDR1 reads LNHNV; CDR2 reads YYDKDF (reference sequence). Trimming took 9 bases from V and 8 from J, leaving 14 bases between them. Written as DNA, the CDR3 is TGTGCCACTTCAGGAGGTTGGGATGAGCAGTTCTTC. As protein: CATSGGWDEQFF.

This clone appeared a few times. The chain combines TRBV20-1 with TRBJ1-3, with D unclear. The V gene's germline CDR1 is DFQATT and CDR2 SNEGSKA (reference sequence). Trimming left V 6 bases short and J 4 bases short, with 7 bases between. This CDR3 contains 11 residues. CDR3 nucleotides: TGCAGTGCCAGTGGAGGAAACACCATATATTTT. This gives the protein CSASGGNTIYF.

The rearrangement links TRBV29-1 to TRBJ1-2, with D possibly matching TRBD1 (5 bases). This CDR3 has 16 residues. The V gene lost 2 bases and the J gene lost 7 bases, with 23 bases spanning the gap. Germline V gene sequence: CDR1 SQVTM, CDR2 ANQGSEA. This chain's CDR3 is CSVELGRGGSLPGYTF. The CDR3 DNA reads TGCAGCGTTGAACTTGGACGGGGCGGTAGTCTCCCTGGCTACACCTTC.

The J gene is TRBJ1-4, the V gene TRBV10-3; D unclear. This CDR3 contains 13 residues. Germline V lookup: CDR1 ENHRY, CDR2 SYGVKD. V gave up 9 bases and J gave up 2 bases, with 10 bases separating them. For the CDR3, the DNA is TGTGCCATATCGGGAGGCACTAATGAAAAACTGTTTTTT. This gives the protein CAISGGTNEKLFF.

The CDR3 spells CASSGTSTDTQYF. CDR3 bases: TGTGCCAGCAGCGGGACCAGCACAGATACGCAGTATTTT. The chain employs TRBV2 and TRBJ2-3, with D tentatively TRBD1 or TRBD2 (5 bases each). This CDR3 comprises 13 residues. The V end was cut by 6 bases, the J end by 0 bases, with 7 bases between. CDR1 is SNHLY, CDR2 FYNNEI, per germline.

This sequence joins TRBV4-1 and TRBJ2-1; 9 bases fit TRBD1. The CDR3 loop spans 17 amino acids. J gave up 1 base and V 1 base, and 5 bases lay outside the gene matches. Germline CDR1 reads MGHRA; CDR2 reads YSYEKL. The CDR3: CASSQAGTGSSYNEQFF. The CDR3 DNA sequence: TGCGCCAGCAGCCAAGCCGGGACAGGGTCATCCTACAATGAGCAGTTCTTC.